This T cell receptor beta chain was recorded in a study of beta chain features in type 1 diabetes. Study-level information: Age, gender and cell yields were similar between patients and healthy donors. Whole-study results and caveats: Shortening that was moderate but significant affected the TCRB CDR3s of Type 1 diabetes patients in all four CD4+ subsets. The naive, central memory and Treg TCRB repertoires looked more alike in patients than they did in healthy donors. Insertion counts at VDJ junctions were lower in type 1 diabetes patients, who also showed more deletions there.

This clone was detected only a few times. The antigen is unknown. TCRB transcripts that were expressed got sequenced, as all of the isolated RNA had been reverse transcribed. The method was immunoSEQ multiplex PCR; TCRdb's version includes in-frame clones alone and lacks a portion of them. The sample has hundreds of thousands of clones, 13% seen once. The CDR3 contains 15 residues. This clonotype originated in a man between 18 and 29 years old with type 1 diabetes. The J gene is TRBJ1-3, the V gene TRBV21-1. TRBV21-1 is recorded as a pseudogene. The sequenced sample consisted of naive CD4+ T cells from blood. The CDR3 is CASSKVGSSGNTIYF. In DNA, the CDR3 is TGTGCCAGCAGCAAAGTAGGTTCCTCTGGAAACACCATATATTTT.